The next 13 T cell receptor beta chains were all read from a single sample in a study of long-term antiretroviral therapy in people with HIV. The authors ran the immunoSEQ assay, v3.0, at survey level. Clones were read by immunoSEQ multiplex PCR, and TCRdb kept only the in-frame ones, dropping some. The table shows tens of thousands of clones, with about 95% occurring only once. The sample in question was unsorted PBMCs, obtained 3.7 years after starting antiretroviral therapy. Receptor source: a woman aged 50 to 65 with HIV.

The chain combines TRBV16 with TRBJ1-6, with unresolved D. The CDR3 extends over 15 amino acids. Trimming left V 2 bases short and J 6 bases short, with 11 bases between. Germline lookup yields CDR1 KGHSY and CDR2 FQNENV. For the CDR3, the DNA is TGTGCCAGCAGCCAACAGACGGATCGTAATTCACCCCTCCACTTT. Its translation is CASSQQTDRNSPLHF.

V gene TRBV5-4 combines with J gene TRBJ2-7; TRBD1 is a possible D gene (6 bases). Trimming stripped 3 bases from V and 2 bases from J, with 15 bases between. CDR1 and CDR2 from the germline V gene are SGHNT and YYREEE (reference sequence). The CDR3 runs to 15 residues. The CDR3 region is CASSWGQGGPYEQYF. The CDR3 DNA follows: TGTGCCAGCAGCTGGGGGCAAGGGGGACCCTACGAGCAGTACTTC. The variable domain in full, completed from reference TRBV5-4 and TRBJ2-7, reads ETGVTQSPTHLIKTRGQQVTLRCSSQSGHNTVSWYQQALGQGPQFIFQYYREEENGRGNFPPRFSGLQFPNYSSELNVNALELDDSALYLCASSWGQGGPYEQYFGPGTRLTVT.

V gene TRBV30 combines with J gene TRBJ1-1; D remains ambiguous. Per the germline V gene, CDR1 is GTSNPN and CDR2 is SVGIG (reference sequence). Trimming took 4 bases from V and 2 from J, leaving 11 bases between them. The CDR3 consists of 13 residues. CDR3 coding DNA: TGTGCCTGGATTCAACTTCCCAACACTGAAGCTTTCTTT. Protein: CAWIQLPNTEAFF.

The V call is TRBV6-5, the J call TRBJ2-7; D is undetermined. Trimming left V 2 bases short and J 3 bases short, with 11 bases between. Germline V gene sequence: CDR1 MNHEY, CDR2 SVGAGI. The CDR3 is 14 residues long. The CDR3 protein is CASSYDVLDYEQYF. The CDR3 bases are TGTGCCAGCAGTTACGACGTGTTGGACTACGAGCAGTACTTC.

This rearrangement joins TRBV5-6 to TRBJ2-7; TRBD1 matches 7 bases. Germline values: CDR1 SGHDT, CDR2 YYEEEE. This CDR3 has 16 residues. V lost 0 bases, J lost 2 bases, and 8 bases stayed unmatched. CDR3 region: CASSLGGQRLTYEQYF. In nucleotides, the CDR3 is TGTGCCAGCAGCTTGGGGGGACAGCGTCTTACCTACGAGCAGTACTTC.

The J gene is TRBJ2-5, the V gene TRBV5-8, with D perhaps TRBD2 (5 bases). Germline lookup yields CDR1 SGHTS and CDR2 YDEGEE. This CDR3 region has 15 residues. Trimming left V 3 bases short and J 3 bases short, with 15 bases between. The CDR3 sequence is CASSSLTVGEETQYF. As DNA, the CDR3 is TGTGCCAGCAGCTCCTTGACCGTGGGAGAAGAGACCCAGTACTTC.

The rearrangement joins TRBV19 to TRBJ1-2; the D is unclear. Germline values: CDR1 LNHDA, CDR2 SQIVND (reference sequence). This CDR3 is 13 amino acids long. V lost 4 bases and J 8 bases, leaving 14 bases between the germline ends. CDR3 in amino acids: CASSTASRSGYTF. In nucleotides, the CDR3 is TGTGCCAGTAGTACGGCGTCTCGGTCCGGCTACACCTTC.

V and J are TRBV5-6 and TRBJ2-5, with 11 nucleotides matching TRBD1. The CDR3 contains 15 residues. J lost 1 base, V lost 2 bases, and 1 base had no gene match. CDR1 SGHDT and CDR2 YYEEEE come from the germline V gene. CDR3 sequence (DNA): TGTGCCAGCAGCTTCGGGACAGGGGGCCAAGAGACCCAGTACTTC. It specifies CASSFGTGGQETQYF.

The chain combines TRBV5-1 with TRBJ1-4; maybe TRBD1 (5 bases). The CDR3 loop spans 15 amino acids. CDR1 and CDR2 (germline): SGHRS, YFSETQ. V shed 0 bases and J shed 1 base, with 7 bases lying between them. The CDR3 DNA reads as TGCGCCAGCAGCTTGGGGGGACGAACTAATGAAAAACTGTTTTTT. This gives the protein CASSLGGRTNEKLFF.

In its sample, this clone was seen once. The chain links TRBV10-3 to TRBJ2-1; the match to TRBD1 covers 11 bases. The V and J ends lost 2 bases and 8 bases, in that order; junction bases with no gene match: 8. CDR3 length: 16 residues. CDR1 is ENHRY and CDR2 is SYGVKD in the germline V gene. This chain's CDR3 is CAISEPGTGGSDEQFF. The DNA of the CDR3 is TGTGCCATCAGTGAGCCCGGGACAGGGGGTAGCGATGAGCAGTTCTTC.

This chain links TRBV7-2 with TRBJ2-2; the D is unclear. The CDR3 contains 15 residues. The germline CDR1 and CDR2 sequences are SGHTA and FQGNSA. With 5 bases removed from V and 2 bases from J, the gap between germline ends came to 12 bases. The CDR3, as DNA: TGTGCCAGCAGCCTCTCGTGGGGAAACACCGGGGAGCTGTTTTTT. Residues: CASSLSWGNTGELFF.

The DNA of the CDR3 is TGTGCCAGCAAACAGGGGATCACGAACACTGAAGCTTTCTTT. Translating it yields CASKQGITNTEAFF. The chain has TRBV6-1 and TRBJ1-1; TRBD1 agrees at 7 bases. The trim removed 7 bases at V and 1 base at J, leaving 6 bases unmatched. CDR1 and CDR2 from the germline V gene are MNHNS and SASEGT. The CDR3 totals 14 residues.

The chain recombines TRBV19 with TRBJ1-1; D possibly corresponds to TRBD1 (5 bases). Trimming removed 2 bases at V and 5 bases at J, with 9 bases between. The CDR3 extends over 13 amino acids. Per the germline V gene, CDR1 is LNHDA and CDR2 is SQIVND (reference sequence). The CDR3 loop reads CASSIIRATEAFF. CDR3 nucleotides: TGTGCCAGTAGTATAATCAGGGCGACTGAAGCTTTCTTT.